These 5 T cell receptor beta chains share one sample of origin, sequenced in a study of blood T cell repertoires in COVID-19. Sequencing was performed with immunoSEQ multiplex PCR; in TCRdb, only in-frame clones are kept and a portion is missing. The sample consists of roughly 190,000 clones, 80% to 95% of them appearing once. The sample consisted of peripheral blood. These TCRs come from a man aged 45 to 65 with acute or convalescent COVID-19.

The rearrangement joins TRBV29-1 to TRBJ2-1, with TRBD2 matching 9 bases. Germline-derived CDR1 and CDR2 are SQVTM and ANQGSEA. Germline trimming cut 3 bases from V and 5 bases from J; bases unmatched to any gene: 5. The CDR3 sequence is 14 residues long. The CDR3 loop reads CSVEVQRGDNEQFF. The CDR3 DNA reads as TGCAGCGTTGAGGTACAGCGGGGGGACAATGAGCAGTTCTTC.

The chain combines TRBV6-5 with TRBJ2-2, with TRBD1 as a possible D gene (5 bases). The CDR3 is 13 amino acids. CDR1 MNHEY and CDR2 SVGAGI come from the germline V gene. V lost 6 bases and J 1 base, leaving 6 bases between the germline ends. CDR3 region: CASRTGNTGELFF. DNA of the CDR3: TGTGCCAGCAGAACAGGGAACACCGGGGAGCTGTTTTTT.

The chain is built from TRBV18 and TRBJ1-3, with D unresolved. The CDR3 totals 17 residues. Germline CDR1 KGHSH, CDR2 LQKENI. Trimming removed 5 bases from V and 0 bases from J, with 17 bases in between. Written as DNA, the CDR3 is TGTGCCAGCTCATCAAGTGTCGATCCGGGCTCTGGAAACACCATATATTTT. Translating gives CASSSSVDPGSGNTIYF.

This clone was counted once. The chain joins TRBV28 to TRBJ2-7, with D perhaps TRBD1 (6 bases). The CDR3 spans 17 residues. Germline V gene data show CDR1 as MDHEN and CDR2 as SYDVKM. V was clipped by 7 bases and J by 0 bases, with 22 bases between them. As DNA, the CDR3 is TGTGCCAGCATCCCACAGGGTTCGGCGACGAGCTCCTACGAGCAGTACTTC. Amino acid sequence: CASIPQGSATSSYEQYF.

V is TRBV30 and J is TRBJ2-2; 7 nucleotides line up with TRBD1. The CDR3 is made up of 15 amino acids. Per the germline V gene, CDR1 is GTSNPN and CDR2 is SVGIG (reference sequence). V gave up 4 bases and J gave up 5 bases; unmatched junction bases: 10. The CDR3 DNA follows: TGTGCCTGGACCGAGGTCCCGGACAGGACCGGGGAGCTGTTTTTT. Its protein product is CAWTEVPDRTGELFF.